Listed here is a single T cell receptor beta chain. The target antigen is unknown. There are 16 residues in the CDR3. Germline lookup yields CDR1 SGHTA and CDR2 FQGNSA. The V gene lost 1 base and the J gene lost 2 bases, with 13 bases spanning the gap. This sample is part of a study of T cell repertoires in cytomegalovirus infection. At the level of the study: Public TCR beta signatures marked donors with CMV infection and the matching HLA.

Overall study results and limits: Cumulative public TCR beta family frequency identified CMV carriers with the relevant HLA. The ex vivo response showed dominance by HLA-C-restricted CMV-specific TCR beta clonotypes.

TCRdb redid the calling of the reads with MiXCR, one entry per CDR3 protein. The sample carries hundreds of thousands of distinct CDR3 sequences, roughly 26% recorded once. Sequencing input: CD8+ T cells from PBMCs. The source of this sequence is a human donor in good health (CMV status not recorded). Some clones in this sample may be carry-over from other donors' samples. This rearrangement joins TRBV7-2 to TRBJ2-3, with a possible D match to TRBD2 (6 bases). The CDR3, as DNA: TGTGCCAGCAGCTTAGTATCCAGCGGGCCCACAGATACGCAGTATTTT. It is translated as CASSLVSSGPTDTQYF.